This T cell receptor beta chain was found in a study of blood T cell repertoires in COVID-19. On the study more broadly: From the United States, Italy and Spain came samples of acute and convalescent COVID-19. T cells, B-cell-depleted T cells, or PBMCs supplied cDNA or gDNA.

Germline V gene lookup returns CDR1 SGHNT and CDR2 YENEEA. The CDR3 spans 13 residues. Trimming at V came to 5 bases and at J to 8 bases, leaving 5 bases not matched to a gene. Per the original methods: For nucleated cells, counts were estimated from reference gene primer amplification. The assay was immunoSEQ multiplex PCR, and TCRdb's table has in-frame clones only and misses some. From that table come the V and J calls and clone size; the DNA was used to work out D and trimming. The sample comprises approximately 130,000 clones, roughly 79% of which are singletons, and 11% rests with the top ten. The receptor was derived from a human donor in a cohort sampled during active COVID-19. The sequencing sample was made of peripheral blood. The chain employs TRBV11-3 and TRBJ1-2, with 10 bases identical to TRBD1. The CDR3 spells CASSTGTGEGYTF. In nucleotides, the CDR3 is TGTGCCAGCAGCACCGGGACAGGGGAAGGCTACACCTTC.